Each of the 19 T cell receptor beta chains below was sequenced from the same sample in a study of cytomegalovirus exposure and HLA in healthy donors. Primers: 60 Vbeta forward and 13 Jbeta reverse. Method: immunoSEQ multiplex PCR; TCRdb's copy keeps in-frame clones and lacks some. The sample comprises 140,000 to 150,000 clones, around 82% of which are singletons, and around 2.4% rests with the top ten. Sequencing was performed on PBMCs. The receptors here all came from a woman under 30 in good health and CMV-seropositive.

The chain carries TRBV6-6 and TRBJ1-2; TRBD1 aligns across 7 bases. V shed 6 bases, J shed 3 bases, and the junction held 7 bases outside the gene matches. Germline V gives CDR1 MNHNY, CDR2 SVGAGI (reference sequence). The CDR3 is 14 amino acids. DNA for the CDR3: TGTGCCAGCAGCCGTGGAGGGGGCGACTATGGCTACACCTTC. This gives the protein CASSRGGGDYGYTF.

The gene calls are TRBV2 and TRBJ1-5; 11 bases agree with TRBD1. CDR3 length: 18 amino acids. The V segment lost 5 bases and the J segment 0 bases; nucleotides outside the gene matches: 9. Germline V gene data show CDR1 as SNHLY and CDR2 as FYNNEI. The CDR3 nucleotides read TGTGCCAGCAGTAGGACAGGGGGCGGTCAATATAGCAATCAGCCCCAGCATTTT. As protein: CASSRTGGGQYSNQPQHF.

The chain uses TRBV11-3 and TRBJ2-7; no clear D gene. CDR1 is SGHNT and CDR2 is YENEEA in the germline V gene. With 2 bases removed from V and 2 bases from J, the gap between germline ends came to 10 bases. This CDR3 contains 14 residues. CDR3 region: CASSLSTPPYEQYF. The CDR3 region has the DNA TGTGCCAGCAGCTTAAGTACACCACCCTACGAGCAGTACTTC. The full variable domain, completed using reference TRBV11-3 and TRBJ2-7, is EAGVVQSPRYKIIEKKQPVAFWCNPISGHNTLYWYLQNLGQGPELLIRYENEEAVDDSQLPKDRFSAERLKGVDSTLKIQPAELGDSAVYLCASSLSTPPYEQYFGPGTRLTVT.

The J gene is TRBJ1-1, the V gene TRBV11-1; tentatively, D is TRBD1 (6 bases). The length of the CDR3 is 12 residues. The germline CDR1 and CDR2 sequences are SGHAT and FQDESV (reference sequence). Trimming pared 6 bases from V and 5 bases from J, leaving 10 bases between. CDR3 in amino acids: CASSSGQTEAFF. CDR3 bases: TGTGCCAGCAGTTCCGGACAGACTGAAGCTTTCTTT.

CDR3 residues: CASSSDSPTGELFF. CDR3 nucleotide sequence: TGCGCCAGCAGTTCGGACAGCCCCACCGGGGAGCTGTTTTTT. V is TRBV5-1 and J is TRBJ2-2, with D possibly TRBD1 on 6 matching bases. Trimming cost V 5 bases and J 4 bases, with 12 bases left between them. The CDR3 loop spans 14 amino acids. Germline V lookup: CDR1 SGHRS, CDR2 YFSETQ.

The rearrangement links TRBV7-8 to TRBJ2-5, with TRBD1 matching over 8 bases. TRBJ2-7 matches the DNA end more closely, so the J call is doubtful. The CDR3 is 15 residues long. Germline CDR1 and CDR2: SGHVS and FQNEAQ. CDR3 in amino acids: CASSSPDRASYEQYF. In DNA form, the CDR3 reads TGTGCCAGCAGCTCACCGGACAGGGCCTCCTACGAGCAGTACTTC.

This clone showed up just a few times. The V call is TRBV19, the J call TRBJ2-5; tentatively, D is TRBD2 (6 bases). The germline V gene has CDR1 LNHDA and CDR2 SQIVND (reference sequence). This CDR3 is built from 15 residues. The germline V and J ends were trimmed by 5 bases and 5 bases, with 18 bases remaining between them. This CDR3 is CASSLGREAGETQYF. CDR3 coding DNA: TGTGCCAGTAGTCTCGGCAGGGAGGCTGGGGAGACCCAGTACTTC.

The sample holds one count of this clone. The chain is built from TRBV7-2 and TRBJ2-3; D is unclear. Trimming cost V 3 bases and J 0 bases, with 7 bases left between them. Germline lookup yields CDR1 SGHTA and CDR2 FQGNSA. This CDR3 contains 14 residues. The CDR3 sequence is CASSFLASTDTQYF. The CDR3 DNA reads TGTGCCAGCAGCTTTTTGGCTAGCACAGATACGCAGTATTTT.

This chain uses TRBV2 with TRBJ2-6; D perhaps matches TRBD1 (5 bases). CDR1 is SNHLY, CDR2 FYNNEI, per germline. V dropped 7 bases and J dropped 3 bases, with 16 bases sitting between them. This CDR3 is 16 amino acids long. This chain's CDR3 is CASKGRESVGANVLTF. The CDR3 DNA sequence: TGTGCCAGCAAGGGGCGAGAATCGGTTGGGGCCAACGTCCTGACTTTC.

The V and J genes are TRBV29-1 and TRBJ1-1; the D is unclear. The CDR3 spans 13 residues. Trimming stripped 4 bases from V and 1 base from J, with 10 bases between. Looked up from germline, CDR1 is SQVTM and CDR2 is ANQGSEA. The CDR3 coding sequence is TGCAGCGTTGTAGGTTCGGGGAACACTGAAGCTTTCTTT. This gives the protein CSVVGSGNTEAFF.

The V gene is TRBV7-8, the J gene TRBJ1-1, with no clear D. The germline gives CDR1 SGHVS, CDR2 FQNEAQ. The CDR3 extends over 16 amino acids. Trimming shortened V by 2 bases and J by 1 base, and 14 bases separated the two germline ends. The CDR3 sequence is CASSLWEEISNTEAFF. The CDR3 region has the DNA TGTGCCAGCAGCTTATGGGAGGAAATTTCGAACACTGAAGCTTTCTTT. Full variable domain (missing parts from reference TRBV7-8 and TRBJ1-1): GAGVSQSPRYKVAKRGQDVALRCDPISGHVSLFWYQQALGQGPEFLTYFQNEAQLDKSGLPSDRFFAERPEGSVSTLKIQRTQQEDSAVYLCASSLWEEISNTEAFFGQGTRLTVV.

CDR3 region: CASSTQGTIEAFF. DNA for the CDR3: TGTGCCAGCAGTACACAGGGGACCATTGAAGCTTTCTTT. The chain is built from TRBV28 and TRBJ1-1; 7 bases line up with TRBD1. This CDR3 spans 13 amino acids. V lost 5 bases to trimming and J lost 7 bases; unmatched junction nucleotides: 7. Per germline, CDR1 MDHEN and CDR2 SYDVKM.

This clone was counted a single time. This chain's CDR3 is CASSNTGQAGSEQYF. The CDR3 DNA is TGTGCCAGCAGTAACACGGGACAGGCCGGGTCCGAGCAGTACTTC. The chain links TRBV6-5 to TRBJ2-7; 8 bases agree with TRBD1. The CDR3 loop spans 15 amino acids. With 5 bases clipped from V and 6 bases from J, the junction kept 12 bases outside the gene matches. Germline V lookup: CDR1 MNHEY, CDR2 SVGAGI.

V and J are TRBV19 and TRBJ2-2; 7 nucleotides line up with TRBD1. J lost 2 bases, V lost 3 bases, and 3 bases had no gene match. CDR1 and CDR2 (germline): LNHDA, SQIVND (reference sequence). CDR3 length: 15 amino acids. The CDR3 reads CASSMTGTNTGELFF. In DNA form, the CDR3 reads TGTGCCAGTAGTATGACAGGGACCAACACCGGGGAGCTGTTTTTT.

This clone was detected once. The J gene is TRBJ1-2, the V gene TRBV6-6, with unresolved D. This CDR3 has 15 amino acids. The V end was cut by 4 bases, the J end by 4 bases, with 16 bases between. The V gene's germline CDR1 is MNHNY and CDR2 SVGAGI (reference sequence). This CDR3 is CASSSIPLNRYGYTF. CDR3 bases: TGTGCCAGCAGTTCTATCCCCCTAAACCGCTATGGCTACACCTTC.

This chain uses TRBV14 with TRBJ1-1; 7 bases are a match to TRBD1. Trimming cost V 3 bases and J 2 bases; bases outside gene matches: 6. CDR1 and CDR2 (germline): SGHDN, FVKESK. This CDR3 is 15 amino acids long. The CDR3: CASSHRTGGNTEAFF. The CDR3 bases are TGTGCCAGCAGCCACCGGACAGGAGGAAACACTGAAGCTTTCTTT.

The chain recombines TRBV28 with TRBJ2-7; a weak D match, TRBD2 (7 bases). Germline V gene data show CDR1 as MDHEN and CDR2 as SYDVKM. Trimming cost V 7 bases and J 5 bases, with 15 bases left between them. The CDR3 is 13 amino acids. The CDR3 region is CASTLAGAHEQYF. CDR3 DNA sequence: TGTGCCAGCACCCTCGCGGGGGCTCACGAGCAGTACTTC. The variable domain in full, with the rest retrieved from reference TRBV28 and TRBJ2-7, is DVKVTQSSRYLVKRTGEKVFLECVQDMDHENMFWYRQDPGLGLRLIYFSYDVKMKEKGDIPEGYSVSREKKERFSLILESASTNQTSMYLCASTLAGAHEQYFGPGTRLTVT.

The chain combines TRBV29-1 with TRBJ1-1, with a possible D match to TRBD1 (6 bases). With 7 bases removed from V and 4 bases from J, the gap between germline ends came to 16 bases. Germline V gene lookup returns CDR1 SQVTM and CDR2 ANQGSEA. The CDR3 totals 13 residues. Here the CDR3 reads CSGQYRASTEAFF. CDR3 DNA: TGCAGCGGCCAGTACAGGGCTTCCACTGAAGCTTTCTTT.

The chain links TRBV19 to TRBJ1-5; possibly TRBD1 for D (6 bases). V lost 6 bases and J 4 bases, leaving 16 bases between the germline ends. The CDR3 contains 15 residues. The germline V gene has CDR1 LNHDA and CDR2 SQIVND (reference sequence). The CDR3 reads CASRAGGPRNQPQHF. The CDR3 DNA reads TGTGCCAGTAGAGCGGGGGGGCCCAGGAATCAGCCCCAGCATTTT.